This TCR beta chain comes out of a study of cytomegalovirus exposure and HLA in healthy donors. J lost 7 bases, V lost 3 bases, and 6 bases had no gene match. Germline-derived CDR1 and CDR2 are SGHVS and FNYEAQ. There are 14 residues in the CDR3. In the PCR, 60 Vbeta and 13 Jbeta primers were used. Assay used: immunoSEQ multiplex PCR; TCRdb lists only in-frame clones, some missing. The table lists about 120,000 clones, about four fifths of them singletons. J is TRBJ1-2 and V is TRBV7-6; 9 positions agree with TRBD1. The specimen sequenced was PBMCs. The TCR originated in a woman younger than 30 in good health and CMV-seronegative. The CDR3 loop reads CASSLTGGWGGYTF. CDR3 bases: TGTGCCAGCAGCTTGACAGGGGGGTGGGGTGGCTACACCTTC.